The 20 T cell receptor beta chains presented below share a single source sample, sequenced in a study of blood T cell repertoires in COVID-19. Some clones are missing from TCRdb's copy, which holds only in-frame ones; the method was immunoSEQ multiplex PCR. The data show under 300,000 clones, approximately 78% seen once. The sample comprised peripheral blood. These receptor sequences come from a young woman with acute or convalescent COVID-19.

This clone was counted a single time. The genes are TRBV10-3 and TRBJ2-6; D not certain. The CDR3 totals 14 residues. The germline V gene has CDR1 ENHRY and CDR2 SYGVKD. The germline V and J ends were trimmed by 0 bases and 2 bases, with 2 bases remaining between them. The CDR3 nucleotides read TGTGCCATCAGTGAGTCCACTGGGGCCAACGTCCTGACTTTC. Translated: CAISESTGANVLTF.

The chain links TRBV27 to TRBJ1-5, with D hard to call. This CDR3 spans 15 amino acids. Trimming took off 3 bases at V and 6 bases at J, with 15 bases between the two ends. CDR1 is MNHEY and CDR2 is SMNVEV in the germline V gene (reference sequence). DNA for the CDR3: TGTGCCAGCAGTTTGTGGGGAGCAGGAGGTCAGCCCCAGCATTTT. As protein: CASSLWGAGGQPQHF.

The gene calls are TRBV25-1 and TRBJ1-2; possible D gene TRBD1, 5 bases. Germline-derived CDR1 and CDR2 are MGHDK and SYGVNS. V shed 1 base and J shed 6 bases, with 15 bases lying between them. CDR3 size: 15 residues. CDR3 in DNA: TGTGCCAGCAGTGAATTCTTCGAACAGGATAATGGCTACACCTTC. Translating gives CASSEFFEQDNGYTF.

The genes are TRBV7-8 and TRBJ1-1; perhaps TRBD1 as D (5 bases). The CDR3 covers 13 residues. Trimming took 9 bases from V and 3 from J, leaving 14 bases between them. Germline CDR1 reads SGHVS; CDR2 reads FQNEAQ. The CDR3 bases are TGTGCCAGTTCAGAGGTAGGGGACACTGAAGCTTTCTTT. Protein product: CASSEVGDTEAFF.

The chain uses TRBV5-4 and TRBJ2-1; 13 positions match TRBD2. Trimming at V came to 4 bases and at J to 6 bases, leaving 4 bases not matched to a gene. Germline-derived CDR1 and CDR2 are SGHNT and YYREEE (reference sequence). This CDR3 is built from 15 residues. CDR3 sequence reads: CASSQGTSGINEQFF. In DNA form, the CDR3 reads TGTGCCAGCAGCCAGGGGACTAGCGGGATCAATGAGCAGTTCTTC. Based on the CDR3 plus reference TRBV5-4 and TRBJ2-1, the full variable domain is ETGVTQSPTHLIKTRGQQVTLRCSSQSGHNTVSWYQQALGQGPQFIFQYYREEENGRGNFPPRFSGLQFPNYSSELNVNALELDDSALYLCASSQGTSGINEQFFGPGTRLTVL.

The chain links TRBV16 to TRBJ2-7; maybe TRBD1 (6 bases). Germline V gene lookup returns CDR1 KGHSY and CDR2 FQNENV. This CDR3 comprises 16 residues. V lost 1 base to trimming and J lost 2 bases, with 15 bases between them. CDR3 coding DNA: TGTGCCAGCAGCCAATGGGACATAACTTCCCCCTACGAGCAGTACTTC. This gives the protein CASSQWDITSPYEQYF.

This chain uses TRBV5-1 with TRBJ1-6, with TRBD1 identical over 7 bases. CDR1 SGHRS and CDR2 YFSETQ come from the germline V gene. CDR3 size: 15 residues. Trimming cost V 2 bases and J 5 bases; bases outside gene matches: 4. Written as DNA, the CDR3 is TGCGCCAGCAGCTTTCTTGGGACAGATAATTCACCCCTCCACTTT. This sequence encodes CASSFLGTDNSPLHF.

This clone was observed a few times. CDR3 in DNA: TGCGCCAGCAGCTTGGGAGTCGGGGGAGGGGAAAAACTGTTTTTT. The encoded protein is CASSLGVGGGEKLFF. This chain uses TRBV5-1 with TRBJ1-4; tentative D call: TRBD1 (5 bases). CDR3 size: 15 residues. Per germline, CDR1 SGHRS and CDR2 YFSETQ. V shed 0 bases and J shed 8 bases, with 14 bases lying between them.

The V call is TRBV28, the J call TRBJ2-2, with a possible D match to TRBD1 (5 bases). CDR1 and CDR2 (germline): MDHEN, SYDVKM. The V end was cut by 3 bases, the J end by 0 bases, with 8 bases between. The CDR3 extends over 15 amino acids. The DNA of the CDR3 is TGTGCCAGCAGTTTCCGACAGCCGAACACCGGGGAGCTGTTTTTT. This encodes CASSFRQPNTGELFF.

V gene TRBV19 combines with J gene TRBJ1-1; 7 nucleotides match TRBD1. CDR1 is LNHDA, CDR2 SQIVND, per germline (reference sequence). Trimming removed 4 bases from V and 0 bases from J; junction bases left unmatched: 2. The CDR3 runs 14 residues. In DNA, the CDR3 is TGTGCCAGTAGTACGGGGACAGTGAACACTGAAGCTTTCTTT. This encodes CASSTGTVNTEAFF. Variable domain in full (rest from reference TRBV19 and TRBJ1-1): DGGITQSPKYLFRKEGQNVTLSCEQNLNHDAMYWYRQDPGQGLRLIYYSQIVNDFQKGDIAEGYSVSREKKESFPLTVTSAQKNPTAFYLCASSTGTVNTEAFFGQGTRLTVV.

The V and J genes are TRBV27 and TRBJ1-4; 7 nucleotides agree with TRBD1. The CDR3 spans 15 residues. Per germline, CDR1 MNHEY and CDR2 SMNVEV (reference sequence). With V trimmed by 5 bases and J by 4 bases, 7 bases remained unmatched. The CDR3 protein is CASSRRTGLNEKLFF. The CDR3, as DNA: TGTGCCAGCAGTCGCCGGACAGGTCTTAATGAAAAACTGTTTTTT.

CDR3 loop: CASSYLGQSYGYTF. The CDR3 bases are TGTGCCAGCAGTTACCTGGGACAGAGCTATGGCTACACCTTC. The rearrangement joins TRBV6-2 or TRBV6-3 to TRBJ1-2; 7 nucleotides agree with TRBD1. V was pared by 2 bases and J by 4 bases, with 4 bases of the junction left unmatched. The CDR3 is 14 amino acids. CDR1 MNHEY and CDR2 SVGEGT come from the germline V gene.

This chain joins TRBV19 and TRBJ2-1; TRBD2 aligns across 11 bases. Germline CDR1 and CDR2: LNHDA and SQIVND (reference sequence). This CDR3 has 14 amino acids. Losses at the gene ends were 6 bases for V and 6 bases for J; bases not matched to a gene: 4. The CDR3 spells CASRGLAGGNEQFF. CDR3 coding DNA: TGTGCCAGTAGAGGACTAGCGGGTGGCAATGAGCAGTTCTTC.

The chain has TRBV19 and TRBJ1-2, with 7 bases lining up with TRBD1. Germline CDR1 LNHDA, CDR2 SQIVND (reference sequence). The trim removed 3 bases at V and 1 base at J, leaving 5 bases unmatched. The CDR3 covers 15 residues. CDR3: CASSMNTGDNYGYTF. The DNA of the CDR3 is TGTGCCAGTAGTATGAATACAGGGGATAACTATGGCTACACCTTC.

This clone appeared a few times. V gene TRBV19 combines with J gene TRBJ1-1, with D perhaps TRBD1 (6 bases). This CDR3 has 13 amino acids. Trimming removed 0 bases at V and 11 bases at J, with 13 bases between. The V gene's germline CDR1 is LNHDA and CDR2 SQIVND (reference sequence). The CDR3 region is CASSIDPGHVAFF. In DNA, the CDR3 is TGTGCCAGTAGTATAGATCCGGGACATGTGGCTTTCTTT.

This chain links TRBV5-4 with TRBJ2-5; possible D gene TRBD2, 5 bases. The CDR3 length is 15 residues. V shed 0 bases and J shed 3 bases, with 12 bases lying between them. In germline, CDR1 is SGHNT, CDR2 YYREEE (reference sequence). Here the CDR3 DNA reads TGTGCCAGCAGCTTGGGGGCTAGCTCTGAAGAGACCCAGTACTTC. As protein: CASSLGASSEETQYF.

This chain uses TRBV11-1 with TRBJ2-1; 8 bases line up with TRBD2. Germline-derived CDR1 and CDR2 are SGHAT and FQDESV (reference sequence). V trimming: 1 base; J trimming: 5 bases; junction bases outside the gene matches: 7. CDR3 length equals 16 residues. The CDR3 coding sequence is TGTGCCAGCAGCTTAGGGGACGGGCGGGGGGACAATGAGCAGTTCTTC. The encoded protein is CASSLGDGRGDNEQFF.

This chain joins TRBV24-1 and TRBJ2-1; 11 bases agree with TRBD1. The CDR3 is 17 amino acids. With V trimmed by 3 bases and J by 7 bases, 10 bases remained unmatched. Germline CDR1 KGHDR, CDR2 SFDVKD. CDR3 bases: TGTGCCACCAGTGATCCCCCGGGACAGGGGGAAGGAAATGAGCAGTTCTTC. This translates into CATSDPPGQGEGNEQFF.

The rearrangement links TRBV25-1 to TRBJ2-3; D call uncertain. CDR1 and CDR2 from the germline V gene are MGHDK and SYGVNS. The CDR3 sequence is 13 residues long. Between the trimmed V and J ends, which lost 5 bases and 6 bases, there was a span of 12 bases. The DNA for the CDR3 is TGTGCCAGCAGTTTGTCGTATCTCGATACGCAGTATTTT. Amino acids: CASSLSYLDTQYF.

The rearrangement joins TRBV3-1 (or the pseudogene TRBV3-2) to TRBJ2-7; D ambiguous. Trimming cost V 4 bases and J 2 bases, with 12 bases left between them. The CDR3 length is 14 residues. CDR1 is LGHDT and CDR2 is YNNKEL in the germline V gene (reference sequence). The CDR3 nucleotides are TGTGCCAGCAGCCCTTTAGAGTTGGCCTACGAGCAGTACTTC. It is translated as CASSPLELAYEQYF.